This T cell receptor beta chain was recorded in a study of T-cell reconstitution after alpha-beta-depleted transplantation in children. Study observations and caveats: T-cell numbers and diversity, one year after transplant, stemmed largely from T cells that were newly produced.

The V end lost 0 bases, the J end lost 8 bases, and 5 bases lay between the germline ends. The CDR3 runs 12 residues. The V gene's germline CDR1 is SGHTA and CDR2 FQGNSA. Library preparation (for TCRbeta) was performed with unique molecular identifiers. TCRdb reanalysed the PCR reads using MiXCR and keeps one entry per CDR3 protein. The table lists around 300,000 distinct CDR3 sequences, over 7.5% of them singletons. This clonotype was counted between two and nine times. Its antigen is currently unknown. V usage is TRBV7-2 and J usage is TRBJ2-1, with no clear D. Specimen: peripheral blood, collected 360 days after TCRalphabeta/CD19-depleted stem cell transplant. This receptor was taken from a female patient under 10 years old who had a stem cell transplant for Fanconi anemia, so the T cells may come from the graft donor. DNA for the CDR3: TGTGCCAGCAGCTTAGCCACACATGAGCAGTTCTTC. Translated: CASSLATHEQFF.